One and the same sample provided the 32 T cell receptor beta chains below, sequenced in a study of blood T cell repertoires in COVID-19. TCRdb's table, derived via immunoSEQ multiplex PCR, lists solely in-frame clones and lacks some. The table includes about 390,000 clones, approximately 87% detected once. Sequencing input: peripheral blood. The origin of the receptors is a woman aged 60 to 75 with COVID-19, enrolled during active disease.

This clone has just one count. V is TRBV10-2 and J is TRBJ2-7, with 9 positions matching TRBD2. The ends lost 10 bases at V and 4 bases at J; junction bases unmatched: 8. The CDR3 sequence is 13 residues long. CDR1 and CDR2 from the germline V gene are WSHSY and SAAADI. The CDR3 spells CATQSGGSYEQYF. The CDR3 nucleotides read TGCGCCACCCAGAGCGGGGGGTCATACGAGCAGTACTTC.

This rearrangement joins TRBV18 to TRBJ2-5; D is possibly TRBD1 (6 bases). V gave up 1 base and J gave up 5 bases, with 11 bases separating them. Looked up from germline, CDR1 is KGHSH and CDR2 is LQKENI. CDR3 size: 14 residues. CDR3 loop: CASSPRVGAETQYF. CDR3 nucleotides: TGTGCCAGCTCACCACGAGTGGGGGCTGAGACCCAGTACTTC.

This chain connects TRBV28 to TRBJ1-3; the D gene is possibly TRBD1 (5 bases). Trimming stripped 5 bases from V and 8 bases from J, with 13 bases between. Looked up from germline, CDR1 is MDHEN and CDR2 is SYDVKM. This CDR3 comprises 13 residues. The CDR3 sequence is CASSPQGSHTIYF. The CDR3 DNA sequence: TGTGCCAGCAGTCCTCAGGGCTCCCACACCATATATTTT.

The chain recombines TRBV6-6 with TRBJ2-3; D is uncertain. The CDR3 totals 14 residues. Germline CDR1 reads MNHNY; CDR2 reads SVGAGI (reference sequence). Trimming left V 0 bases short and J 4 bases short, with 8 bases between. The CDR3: CASSYSYSSDTQYF. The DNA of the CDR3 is TGTGCCAGCAGTTACTCGTATAGCTCAGATACGCAGTATTTT.

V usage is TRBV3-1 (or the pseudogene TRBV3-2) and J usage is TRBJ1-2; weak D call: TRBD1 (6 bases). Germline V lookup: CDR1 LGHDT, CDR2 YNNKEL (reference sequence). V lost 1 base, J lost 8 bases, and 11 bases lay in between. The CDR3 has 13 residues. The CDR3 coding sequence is TGTGCCAGCAGCCAAGGCCCAGGGGTGGGCTACACCTTC. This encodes CASSQGPGVGYTF.

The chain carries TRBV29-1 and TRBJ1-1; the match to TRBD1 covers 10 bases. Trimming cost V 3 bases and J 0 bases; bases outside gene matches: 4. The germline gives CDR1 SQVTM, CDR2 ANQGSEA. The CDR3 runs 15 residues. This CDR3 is CSVEGTGALNTEAFF. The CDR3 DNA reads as TGCAGCGTTGAGGGGACAGGGGCTTTGAACACTGAAGCTTTCTTT. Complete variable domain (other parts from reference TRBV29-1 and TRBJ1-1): SAVISQKPSRDICQRGTSLTIQCQVDSQVTMMFWYRQQPGQSLTLIATANQGSEATYESGFVIDKFPISRPNLTFSTLTVSNMSPEDSSIYLCSVEGTGALNTEAFFGQGTRLTVV.

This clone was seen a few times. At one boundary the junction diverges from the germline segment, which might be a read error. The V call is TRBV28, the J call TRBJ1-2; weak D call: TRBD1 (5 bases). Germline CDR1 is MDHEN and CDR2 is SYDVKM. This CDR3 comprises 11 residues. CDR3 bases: TGTGCCAGCAGTTTAGGACACTTTTTTGTCTTC. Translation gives CASSLGHFFVF.

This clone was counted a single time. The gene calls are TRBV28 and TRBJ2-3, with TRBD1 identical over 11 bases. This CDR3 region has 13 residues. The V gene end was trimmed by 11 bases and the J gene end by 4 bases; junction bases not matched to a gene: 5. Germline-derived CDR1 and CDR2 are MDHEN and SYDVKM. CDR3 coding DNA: TGTGCCGGGGGGACAGGGGGTCCAGATACGCAGTATTTT. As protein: CAGGTGGPDTQYF. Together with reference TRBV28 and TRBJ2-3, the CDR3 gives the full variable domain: DVKVTQSSRYLVKRTGEKVFLECVQDMDHENMFWYRQDPGLGLRLIYFSYDVKMKEKGDIPEGYSVSREKKERFSLILESASTNQTSMYLCAGGTGGPDTQYFGPGTRLTVL.

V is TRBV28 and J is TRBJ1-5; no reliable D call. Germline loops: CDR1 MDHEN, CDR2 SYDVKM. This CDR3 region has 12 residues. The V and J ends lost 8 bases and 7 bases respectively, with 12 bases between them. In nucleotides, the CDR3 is TGTGCCAGCCACAGTCCCCGACAGCCCCAGCATTTT. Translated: CASHSPRQPQHF.

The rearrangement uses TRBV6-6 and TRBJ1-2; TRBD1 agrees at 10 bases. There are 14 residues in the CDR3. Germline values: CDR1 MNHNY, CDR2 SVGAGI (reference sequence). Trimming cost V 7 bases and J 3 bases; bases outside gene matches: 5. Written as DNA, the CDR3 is TGTGCCAGCACCAGGACAGGGGGGGACTATGGCTACACCTTC. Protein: CASTRTGGDYGYTF.

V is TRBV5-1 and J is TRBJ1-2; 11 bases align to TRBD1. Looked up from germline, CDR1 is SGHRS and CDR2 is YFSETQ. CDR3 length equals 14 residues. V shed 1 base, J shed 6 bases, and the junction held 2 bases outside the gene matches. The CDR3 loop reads CASSLRGQGDGYTF. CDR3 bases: TGCGCCAGCAGCTTGAGGGGACAGGGGGATGGCTACACCTTC.

In DNA form, the CDR3 reads TGTGCCATCAGCTCGTCGGGGGGGCACACTGAAGCTTTCTTT. Translating it yields CAISSSGGHTEAFF. The rearrangement joins TRBV10-3 to TRBJ1-1, with D perhaps TRBD1 (6 bases). Trimming stripped 6 bases from V and 3 bases from J, with 14 bases between. Germline V gene data show CDR1 as ENHRY and CDR2 as SYGVKD. The CDR3 totals 14 residues.

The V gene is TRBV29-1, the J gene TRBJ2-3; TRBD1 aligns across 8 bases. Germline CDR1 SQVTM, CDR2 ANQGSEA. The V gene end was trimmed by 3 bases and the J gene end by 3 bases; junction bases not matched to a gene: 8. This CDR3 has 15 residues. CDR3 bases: TGCAGCGTTGAGGGGGCAGGGGGCGCGACAGATACGCAGTATTTT. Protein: CSVEGAGGATDTQYF.

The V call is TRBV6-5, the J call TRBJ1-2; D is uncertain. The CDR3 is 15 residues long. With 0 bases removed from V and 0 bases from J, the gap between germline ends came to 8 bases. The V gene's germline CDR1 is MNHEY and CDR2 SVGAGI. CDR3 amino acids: CASSYSGSANYGYTF. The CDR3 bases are TGTGCCAGCAGTTACTCGGGCAGTGCTAACTATGGCTACACCTTC.

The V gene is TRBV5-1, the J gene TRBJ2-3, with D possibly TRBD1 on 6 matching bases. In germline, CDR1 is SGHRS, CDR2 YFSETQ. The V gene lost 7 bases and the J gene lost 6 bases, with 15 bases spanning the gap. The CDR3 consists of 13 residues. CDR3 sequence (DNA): TGCGCCAGCGCGCAGGGGCTCTGGGATACGCAGTATTTT. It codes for CASAQGLWDTQYF.

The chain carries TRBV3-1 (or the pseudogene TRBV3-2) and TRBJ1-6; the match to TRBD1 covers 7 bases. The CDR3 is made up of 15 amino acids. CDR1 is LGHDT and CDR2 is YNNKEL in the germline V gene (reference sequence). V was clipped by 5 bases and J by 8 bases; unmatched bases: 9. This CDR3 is CASSARQGLYSPLHF. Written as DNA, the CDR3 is TGTGCCAGCAGCGCCCGACAGGGACTTTATTCACCCCTCCACTTT.

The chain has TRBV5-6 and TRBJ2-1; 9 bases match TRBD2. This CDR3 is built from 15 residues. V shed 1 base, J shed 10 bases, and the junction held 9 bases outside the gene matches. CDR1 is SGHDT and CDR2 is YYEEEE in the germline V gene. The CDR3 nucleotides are TGTGCCAGCAGCTTGTTTGGCGGGGGGGCGCGGGAGCAGTTCTTC. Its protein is CASSLFGGGAREQFF.

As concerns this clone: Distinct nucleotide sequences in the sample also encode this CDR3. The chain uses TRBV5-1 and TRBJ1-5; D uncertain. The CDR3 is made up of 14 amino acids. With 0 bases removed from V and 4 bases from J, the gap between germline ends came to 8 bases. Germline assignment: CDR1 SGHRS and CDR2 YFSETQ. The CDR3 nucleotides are TGCGCCAGCAGCTTGGGGGGAGGGAATCAGCCCCAGCATTTT. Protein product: CASSLGGGNQPQHF.

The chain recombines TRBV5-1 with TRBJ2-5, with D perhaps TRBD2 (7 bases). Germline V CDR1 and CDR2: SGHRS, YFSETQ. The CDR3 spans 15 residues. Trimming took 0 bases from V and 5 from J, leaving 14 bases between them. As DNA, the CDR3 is TGCGCCAGCAGCTTGGTTGGGGGGGCCAGGGAGACCCAGTACTTC. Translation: CASSLVGGARETQYF. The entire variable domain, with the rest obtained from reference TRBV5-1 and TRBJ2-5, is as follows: KAGVTQTPRYLIKTRGQQVTLSCSPISGHRSVSWYQQTPGQGLQFLFEYFSETQRNKGNFPGRFSGRQFSNSRSEMNVSTLELGDSALYLCASSLVGGARETQYFGPGTRLLVL.

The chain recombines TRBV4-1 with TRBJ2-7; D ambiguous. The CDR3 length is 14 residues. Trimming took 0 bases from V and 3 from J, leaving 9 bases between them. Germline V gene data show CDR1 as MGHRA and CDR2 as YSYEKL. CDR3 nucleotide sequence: TGCGCCAGCAGCCAAGAGGGCCGATTCTACGAGCAGTACTTC. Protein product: CASSQEGRFYEQYF.

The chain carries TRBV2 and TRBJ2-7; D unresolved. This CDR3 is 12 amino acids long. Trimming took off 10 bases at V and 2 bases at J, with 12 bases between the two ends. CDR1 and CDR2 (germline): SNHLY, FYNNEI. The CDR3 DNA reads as TGTGCCACTTCAGGCGTAGCCTACGAGCAGTACTTC. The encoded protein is CATSGVAYEQYF.

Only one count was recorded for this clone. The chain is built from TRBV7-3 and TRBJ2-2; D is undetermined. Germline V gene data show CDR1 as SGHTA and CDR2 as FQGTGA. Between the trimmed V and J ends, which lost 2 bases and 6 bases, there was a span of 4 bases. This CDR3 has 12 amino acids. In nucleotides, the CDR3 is TGTGCCAGCAGCTTACTCCCCGGGGAGCTGTTTTTT. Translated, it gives CASSLLPGELFF.

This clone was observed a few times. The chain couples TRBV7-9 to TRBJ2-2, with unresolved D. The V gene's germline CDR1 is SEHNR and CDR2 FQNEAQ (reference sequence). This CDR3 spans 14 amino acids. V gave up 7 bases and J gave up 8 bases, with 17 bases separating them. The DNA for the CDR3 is TGTGCCAGCATCCGAGTCCCCGCTCTGGGGGAGCTGTTTTTT. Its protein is CASIRVPALGELFF. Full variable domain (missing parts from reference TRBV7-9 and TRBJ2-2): DTGVSQNPRHKITKRGQNVTFRCDPISEHNRLYWYRQTLGQGPEFLTYFQNEAQLEKSRLLSDRFSAERPKGSFSTLEIQRTEQGDSAMYLCASIRVPALGELFFGEGSRLTVL.

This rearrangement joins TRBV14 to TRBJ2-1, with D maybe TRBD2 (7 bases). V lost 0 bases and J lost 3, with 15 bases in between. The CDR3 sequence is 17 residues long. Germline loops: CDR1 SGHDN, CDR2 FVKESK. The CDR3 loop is CASSQDGMGGHYNEQFF. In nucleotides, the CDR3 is TGTGCCAGCAGCCAAGACGGGATGGGGGGGCACTACAATGAGCAGTTCTTC.

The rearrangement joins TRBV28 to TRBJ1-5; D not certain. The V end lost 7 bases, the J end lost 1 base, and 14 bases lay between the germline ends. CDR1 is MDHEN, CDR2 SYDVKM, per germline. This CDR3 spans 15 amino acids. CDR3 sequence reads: CASTLGGWSNQPQHF. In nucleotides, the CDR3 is TGTGCCAGCACATTGGGAGGGTGGAGCAATCAGCCCCAGCATTTT.

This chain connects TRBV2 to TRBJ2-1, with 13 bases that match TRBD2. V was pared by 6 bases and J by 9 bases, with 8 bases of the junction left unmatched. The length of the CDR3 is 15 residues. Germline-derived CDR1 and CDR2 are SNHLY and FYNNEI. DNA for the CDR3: TGTGCCAGCAGGCTAACTAGCGGGGGGGCCGGTGAGCAGTTCTTC. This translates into CASRLTSGGAGEQFF.

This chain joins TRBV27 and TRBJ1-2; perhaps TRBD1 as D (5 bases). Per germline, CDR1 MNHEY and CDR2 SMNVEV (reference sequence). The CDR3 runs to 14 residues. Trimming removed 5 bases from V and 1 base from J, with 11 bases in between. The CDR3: CASSDGQLNYGYTF. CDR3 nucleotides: TGTGCCAGCAGTGACGGACAACTTAACTATGGCTACACCTTC.

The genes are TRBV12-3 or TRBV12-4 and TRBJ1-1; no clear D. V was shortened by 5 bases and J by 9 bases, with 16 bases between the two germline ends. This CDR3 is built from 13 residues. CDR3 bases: TGTGCCAGCAGTCCGTCGAGTCTAGTGAAAGCTTTCTTT. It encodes CASSPSSLVKAFF.

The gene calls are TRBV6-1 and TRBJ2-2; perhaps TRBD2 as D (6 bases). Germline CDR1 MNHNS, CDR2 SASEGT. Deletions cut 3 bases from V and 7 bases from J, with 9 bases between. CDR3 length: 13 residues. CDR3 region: CASSERGVGELFF. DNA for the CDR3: TGTGCCAGCAGTGAGCGGGGTGTCGGGGAGCTGTTTTTT.

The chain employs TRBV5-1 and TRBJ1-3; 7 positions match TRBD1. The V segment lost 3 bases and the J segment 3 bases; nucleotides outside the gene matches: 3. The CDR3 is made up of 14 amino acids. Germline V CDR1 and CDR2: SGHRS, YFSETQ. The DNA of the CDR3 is TGCGCCAGCAGCTCGACAGGGTTTGGAAACACCATATATTTT. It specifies CASSSTGFGNTIYF.

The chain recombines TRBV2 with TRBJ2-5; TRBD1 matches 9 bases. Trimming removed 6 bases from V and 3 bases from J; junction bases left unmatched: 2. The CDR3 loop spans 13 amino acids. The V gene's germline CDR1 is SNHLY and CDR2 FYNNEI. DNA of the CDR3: TGTGCCAGCAGACGGGACAGGGAAGAGACCCAGTACTTC. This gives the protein CASRRDREETQYF.

DNA for the CDR3: TGTGCCAGCAGCGTAGTGGATTTGGGGGGGATTGGCGGGGAGCTGTTTTTT. Encoded protein: CASSVVDLGGIGGELFF. The chain employs TRBV9 and TRBJ2-2; 7 nucleotides align to TRBD2. V was pared by 0 bases and J by 7 bases, with 12 bases of the junction left unmatched. CDR3 length: 17 amino acids. Looked up from germline, CDR1 is SGDLS and CDR2 is YYNGEE.